Listed below are T cell receptor beta chains from one sample, sequenced in a study of lymphopenia after photon versus proton radiotherapy. Here immunoSEQ multiplex PCR was the method, and the copy in TCRdb shows in-frame clones only, minus some. Of fewer than 30,000 clones listed, roughly four fifths are singletons. Material: peripheral blood, obtained from a patient treated with photon-based radiotherapy. Receptors originate from a woman aged 45 to 65 with pancreatic cancer. Each CDR3 is given with its conserved first and last residue. D genes are given only for firm matches. The size entry is marked missing in some rows and otherwise reads once, few, many or a size class.

CDR3 protein: CASTRDSGSNQPQHF; CDR3 DNA: TGTGCCAGTACCCGGGACAGCGGAAGCAATCAGCCCCAGCATTTT; J gene: TRBJ1-5; V gene: TRBV19; clone size: .; D gene: TRBD1
CDR3 protein: CASSYLGGDEQFF; CDR3 DNA: TGTGCCAGCAGTTACTTGGGGGGGGATGAGCAGTTCTTC; J gene: TRBJ2-1; V gene: TRBV6-5; clone size: .; D gene: TRBD2
CDR3 protein: CAGRTSGNTGELFF; CDR3 DNA: TGTGCCGGACGGACTAGCGGGAACACCGGGGAGCTGTTTTTT; J gene: TRBJ2-2; V gene: TRBV6-1; clone size: .; D gene: TRBD2
CDR3 protein: CASRDLRGGAYNEQFF; CDR3 DNA: TGTGCCAGCAGGGATCTTCGGGGAGGGGCCTACAATGAGCAGTTCTTC; J gene: TRBJ2-1; V gene: TRBV28; clone size: .; D gene: TRBD2
CDR3 protein: CASSLDGGPIYEQYF; CDR3 DNA: TGTGCCAGCAGCTTAGATGGGGGGCCGATCTACGAGCAGTACTTC; J gene: TRBJ2-7; V gene: TRBV7-9; clone size: .; D gene: .
CDR3 protein: CASSQGTGTDLSYEQYF; CDR3 DNA: TGCGCCAGCAGCCAGGGAACCGGGACAGATTTATCCTACGAGCAGTACTTC; J gene: TRBJ2-7; V gene: TRBV4-1; clone size: .; D gene: TRBD1
CDR3 protein: CASSIARNQPQHF; CDR3 DNA: TGTGCCAGTAGTATAGCCAGGAATCAGCCCCAGCATTTT; J gene: TRBJ1-5; V gene: TRBV19; clone size: .; D gene: .
CDR3 protein: CASSPGTSGSIEQFF; CDR3 DNA: TGTGCCAGCAGCCCCGGGACTAGCGGGAGTATAGAGCAGTTCTTC; J gene: TRBJ2-1; V gene: TRBV7-8; clone size: .; D gene: TRBD2
CDR3 protein: CASSLGLRDWEETQYF; CDR3 DNA: TGCGCCAGCAGCTTGGGATTGAGGGATTGGGAAGAGACCCAGTACTTC; J gene: TRBJ2-5; V gene: TRBV5-1; clone size: .; D gene: .
CDR3 protein: CASTQQGRGQPQHF; CDR3 DNA: TGTGCCAGCACTCAACAGGGGAGGGGTCAGCCCCAGCATTTT; J gene: TRBJ1-5; V gene: TRBV2; clone size: .; D gene: TRBD1
CDR3 protein: CASSLGPAGNSPLHF; CDR3 DNA: TGTGCCAGCAGTTTAGGGCCCGCGGGCAATTCACCCCTCCACTTT; J gene: TRBJ1-6; V gene: TRBV27; clone size: .; D gene: .
CDR3 protein: CATGTITGLLQETQYF; CDR3 DNA: TGTGCCACCGGGACTATTACAGGGCTTCTCCAAGAGACCCAGTACTTC; J gene: TRBJ2-5; V gene: TRBV15; clone size: .; D gene: .
CDR3 protein: CASSLPPGGEQFF; CDR3 DNA: TGTGCCAGCAGCTTACCCCCGGGGGGTGAGCAGTTCTTC; J gene: TRBJ2-1; V gene: TRBV7-2; clone size: .; D gene: TRBD2
CDR3 protein: CASSTKYEQYF; CDR3 DNA: TGTGCCAGCAGTACCAAATACGAGCAGTACTTC; J gene: TRBJ2-7; V gene: TRBV28; clone size: .; D gene: .
CDR3 protein: CASTPPEARQKHEQYF; CDR3 DNA: TGTGCCAGCACCCCTCCGGAAGCAAGGCAGAAACACGAGCAGTACTTC; J gene: TRBJ2-7; V gene: TRBV13; clone size: .; D gene: .
CDR3 protein: CASSIIRGVEQYF; CDR3 DNA: TGTGCCAGCAGCATAATACGGGGAGTCGAGCAGTACTTC; J gene: TRBJ2-7; V gene: TRBV7-8; clone size: .; D gene: .
CDR3 protein: CASKFGQGDTGELFF; CDR3 DNA: TGTGCCAGTAAATTTGGACAGGGGGACACCGGGGAGCTGTTTTTT; J gene: TRBJ2-2; V gene: TRBV19; clone size: .; D gene: TRBD1
CDR3 protein: CASSLRGSYNEQFF; CDR3 DNA: TGTGCCAGCAGCTTGCGGGGGTCCTACAATGAGCAGTTCTTC; J gene: TRBJ2-1; V gene: TRBV5-4; clone size: .; D gene: .
CDR3 protein: CASSRGQGEIGYTF; CDR3 DNA: TGCGCCAGCAGCCGTGGCCAGGGAGAAATAGGCTACACCTTC; J gene: TRBJ1-2; V gene: TRBV4-3; clone size: .; D gene: .
CDR3 protein: CATSRTGTSGDTQYF; CDR3 DNA: TGTGCCACCAGCAGAACCGGGACTAGCGGGGATACGCAGTATTTT; J gene: TRBJ2-3; V gene: TRBV15; clone size: few; D gene: TRBD2